These T cell receptor beta chains were read from a single sample in a study of regulatory T cells in long-lasting Graves disease. In TCRdb, the multiplex PCR reads were re-called with MiXCR into one record per CDR3 protein. The sample consists of under 700,000 distinct CDR3 sequences, about 16% of them appearing once. These data were also reused for a study on T cells in Graves' hyperthyroidism and ophthalmopathy.

The source material was peripheral blood mononuclear cells (PBMCs), sampled at new diagnosis, from a patient treated with antithyroid drugs. These receptors were collected from a woman aged 35 to 59 with Graves disease. CDR3s include the opening cysteine and the closing phenylalanine or tryptophan. The D gene is left open where the match is weak. Where a row states a size, it is once, few, many or the class of an expanded clone; other rows omit it.

CDR3aa | CDR3nt | v_gene | d_gene | abundance | j_gene
CASTQLGTDTQYF | TGTGCCAGCACTCAACTAGGGACAGATACGCAGTATTTT | TRBV5-5 | - | few | TRBJ2-3
CAIKGGDTYNEQFF | TGTGCCATCAAAGGGGGTGACACCTACAATGAGCAGTTCTTC | TRBV10-3 | - | many | TRBJ2-1
CASSPQNYNEQFF | TGTGCCAGCTCACCCCAAAACTACAATGAGCAGTTCTTC | TRBV18 | - | many | TRBJ2-1
CASSHVGQGTQTQYF | TGTGCCAGCAGCCACGTGGGACAGGGGACGCAGACCCAGTACTTC | TRBV3-1 | TRBD1 | many | TRBJ2-5
CASSSQGPKNIQYF | TGTGCCAGCAGCTCACAGGGGCCCAAAAACATTCAGTACTTC | TRBV7-9 | TRBD1 | - | TRBJ2-4
CASSESRSGENTEAFF | TGCGCCAGCAGTGAGTCGAGATCAGGGGAGAACACTGAAGCTTTCTTT | TRBV10-1 | - | few | TRBJ1-1
CASTPGGGKNIQYF | TGTGCCAGCACCCCAGGTGGTGGCAAAAACATTCAGTACTTC | TRBV28 | - | many | TRBJ2-4
CATSGSGGVETQYF | TGTGCCACCTCGGGTAGCGGGGGGGTCGAGACCCAGTACTTC | TRBV28 | TRBD2 | few | TRBJ2-5
CASSLVWDVHGNTIYF | TGTGCCAGCAGTTTGGTTTGGGATGTGCATGGAAACACCATATATTTT | TRBV28 | - | many | TRBJ1-3
CASSFSEKLFF | TGTGCCAGCAGTTTTAGCGAAAAACTGTTTTTT | TRBV12-3/TRBV12-4 | - | many | TRBJ1-4
CASSHRDRGQNTEAFF | TGTGCCAGCAGCCATCGGGACAGGGGGCAGAACACTGAAGCTTTCTTT | TRBV12-3/TRBV12-4 | TRBD1 | many | TRBJ1-1
CASSPGQGSTKNTEAFF | TGTGCCAGTAGCCCCGGGCAGGGGTCAACCAAGAACACTGAAGCTTTCTTT | TRBV19 | - | few | TRBJ1-1
CASRPGPGYNSPLHF | TGTGCCAGCAGACCGGGACCGGGTTACAATTCACCCCTCCACTTT | TRBV12-3/TRBV12-4 | - | - | TRBJ1-6
CASSLDSGGTDTQYF | TGTGCCAGCAGCTTAGACTCGGGGGGCACAGATACGCAGTATTTT | TRBV7-8 | - | many | TRBJ2-3
CAISESEAPLGYTF | TGTGCCATCAGTGAGTCGGAGGCGCCCTTGGGCTACACCTTC | TRBV10-3 | - | many | TRBJ1-2
CASSLTGVDTQYF | TGTGCCAGCAGTCTGACAGGGGTGGATACGCAGTATTTT | TRBV12-3/TRBV12-4 | TRBD1 | many | TRBJ2-3
CASSGTGHLNTEAFF | TGTGCCAGCAGTGGGACGGGACACTTGAACACTGAAGCTTTCTTT | TRBV25-1 | - | - | TRBJ1-1
CASSEGLAAQETQYF | TGTGCCAGCAGTGAGGGACTAGCGGCACAAGAGACCCAGTACTTC | TRBV25-1 | TRBD2 | - | TRBJ2-5
CASSSTLGYTQYF | TGTGCCAGCAGCTCCACCCTGGGGTATACGCAGTATTTT | TRBV11-2 | - | many | TRBJ2-3
CASRLTGDSPDTQYF | TGTGCCAGCAGGCTAACGGGGGATAGCCCAGATACGCAGTATTTT | TRBV4-2 | - | - | TRBJ2-3
CAWTREANSYEQYF | TGTGCCTGGACGAGAGAGGCTAACTCCTACGAGCAGTACTTC | TRBV30 | - | many | TRBJ2-7
CATRQVPDGELFF | TGTGCCACGAGACAGGTTCCGGACGGGGAGCTGTTTTTT | TRBV24-1 | - | few | TRBJ2-2
CASSSRWGTGDGEQYF | TGTGCCAGCAGCTCGAGGTGGGGGACAGGGGACGGCGAGCAGTACTTC | TRBV7-9 | TRBD1 | few | TRBJ2-7
CASSRGFGTGSYEQYF | TGTGCCAGTAGTAGAGGATTCGGGACAGGGTCCTACGAGCAGTACTTC | TRBV19 | TRBD1 | - | TRBJ2-7
CASSVGNYNSPPHF | TGTGCCAGCAGTGTCGGCAATTACAATTCACCCCCCCACTTT | TRBV2 | - | - | TRBJ1-6
CASSLNRYTEAFF | TGTGCCAGCAGTCTTAACAGGTACACTGAAGCTTTCTTT | TRBV6-1 | - | many | TRBJ1-1
CASSIGDEQFF | TGTGCCAGTAGTATAGGGGATGAGCAGTTCTTC | TRBV19 | - | few | TRBJ2-1
CASSAFRDRGRGDYGYTF | TGTGCCAGTAGTGCGTTCCGGGACAGGGGGCGCGGGGACTATGGCTACACCTTC | TRBV19 | TRBD1 | few | TRBJ1-2
CASSHPQTGFGNYGYTF | TGTGCCAGCAGCCACCCCCAGACGGGTTTTGGGAACTATGGCTACACCTTC | TRBV6-4 | - | once | TRBJ1-2